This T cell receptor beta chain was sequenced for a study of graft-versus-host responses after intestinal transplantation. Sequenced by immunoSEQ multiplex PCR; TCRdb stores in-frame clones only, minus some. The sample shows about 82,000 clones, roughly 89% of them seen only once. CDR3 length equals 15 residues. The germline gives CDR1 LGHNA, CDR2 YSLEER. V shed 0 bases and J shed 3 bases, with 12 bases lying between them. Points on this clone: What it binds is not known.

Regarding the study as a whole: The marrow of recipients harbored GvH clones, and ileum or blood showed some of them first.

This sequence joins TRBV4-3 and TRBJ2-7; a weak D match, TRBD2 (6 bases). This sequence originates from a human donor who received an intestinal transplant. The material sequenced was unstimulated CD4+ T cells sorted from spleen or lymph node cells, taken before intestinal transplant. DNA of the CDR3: TGCGCCAGCAGCCAAGATATCCGCGGGATCTACGAGCAGTACTTC. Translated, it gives CASSQDIRGIYEQYF.